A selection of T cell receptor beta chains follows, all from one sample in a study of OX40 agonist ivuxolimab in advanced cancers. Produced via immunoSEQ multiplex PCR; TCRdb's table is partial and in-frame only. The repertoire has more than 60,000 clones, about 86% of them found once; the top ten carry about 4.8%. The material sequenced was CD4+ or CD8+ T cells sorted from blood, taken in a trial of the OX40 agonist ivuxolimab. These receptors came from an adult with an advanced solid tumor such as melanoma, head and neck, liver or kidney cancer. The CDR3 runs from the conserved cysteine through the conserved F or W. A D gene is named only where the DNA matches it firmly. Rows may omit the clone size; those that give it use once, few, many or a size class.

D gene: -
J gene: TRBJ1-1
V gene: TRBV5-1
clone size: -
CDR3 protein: CASRMGVVGDILSFF
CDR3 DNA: TGCGCCAGCAGAATGGGGGTTGTCGGGGATATCCTGTCTTTCTTT

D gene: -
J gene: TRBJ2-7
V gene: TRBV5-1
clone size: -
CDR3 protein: CASSLEVSYEQYF
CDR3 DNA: TGCGCCAGCAGCTTGGAAGTCAGCTACGAGCAGTACTTC

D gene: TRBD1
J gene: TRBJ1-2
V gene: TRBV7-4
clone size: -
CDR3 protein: CASSPGGASGYTF
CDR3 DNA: TGTGCCAGCAGCCCAGGGGGCGCGTCTGGCTACACCTTC

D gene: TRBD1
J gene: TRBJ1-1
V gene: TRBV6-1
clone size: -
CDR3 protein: CASSRDRGQTEAFF
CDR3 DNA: TGTGCCAGCAGTCGGGACAGGGGGCAAACTGAAGCTTTCTTT

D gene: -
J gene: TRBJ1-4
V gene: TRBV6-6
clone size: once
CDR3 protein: CASSDSGAREKLFF
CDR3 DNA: TGTGCCAGCAGTGACAGTGGTGCAAGGGAAAAACTGTTTTTT

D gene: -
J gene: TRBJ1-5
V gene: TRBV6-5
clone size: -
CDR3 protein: CASSFGPSNQPQHF
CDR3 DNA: TGTGCCAGCAGCTTCGGACCGAGCAATCAGCCCCAGCATTTT

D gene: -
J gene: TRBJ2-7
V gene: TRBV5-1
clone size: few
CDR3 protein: CASSLELQGTYEQYF
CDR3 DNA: TGCGCCAGCAGCTTGGAGTTGCAGGGGACCTACGAGCAGTACTTC

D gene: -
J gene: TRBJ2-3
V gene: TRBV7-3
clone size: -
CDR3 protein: CASSLSKQDTQYF
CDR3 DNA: TGTGCCAGCAGCTTATCGAAGCAGGATACGCAGTATTTT

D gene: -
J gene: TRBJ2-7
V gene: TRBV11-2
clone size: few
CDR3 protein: CASGKLGPPGEQYF
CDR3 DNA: TGTGCCAGCGGTAAATTAGGTCCGCCCGGGGAGCAGTACTTC

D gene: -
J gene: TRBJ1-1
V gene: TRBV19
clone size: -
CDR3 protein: CASSRGGGGAYTEAFF
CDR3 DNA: TGTGCCAGTAGTAGGGGGGGCGGGGGCGCGTACACTGAAGCTTTCTTT

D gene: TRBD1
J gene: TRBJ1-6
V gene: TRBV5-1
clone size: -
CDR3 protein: CASSLARGQGYSPLHF
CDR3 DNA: TGCGCCAGCAGCTTGGCCAGGGGACAGGGCTATTCACCCCTCCACTTT

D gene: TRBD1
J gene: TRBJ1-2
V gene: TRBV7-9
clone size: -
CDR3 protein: CASSHGQANYGYTF
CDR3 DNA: TGTGCCAGCAGCCACGGACAGGCTAACTATGGCTACACCTTC

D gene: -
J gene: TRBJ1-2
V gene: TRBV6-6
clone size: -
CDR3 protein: CASSERGGSRNGYTF
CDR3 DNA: TGTGCCAGCAGCGAACGGGGGGGGTCGCGGAATGGCTACACCTTC

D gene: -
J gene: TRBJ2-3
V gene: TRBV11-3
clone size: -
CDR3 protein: CASSLGAGDTQYF
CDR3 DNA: TGTGCCAGCAGCTTAGGTGCGGGGGATACGCAGTATTTT

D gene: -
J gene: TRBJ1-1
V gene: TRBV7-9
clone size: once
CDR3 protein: CASSLDTNTEAFF
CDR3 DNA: TGTGCCAGCAGCTTAGATACGAACACTGAAGCTTTCTTT

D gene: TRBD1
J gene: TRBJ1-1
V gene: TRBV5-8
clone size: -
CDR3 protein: CASSSERTGGGKNTEAFF
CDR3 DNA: TGTGCCAGCAGCTCCGAAAGGACAGGGGGCGGCAAGAACACTGAAGCTTTCTTT

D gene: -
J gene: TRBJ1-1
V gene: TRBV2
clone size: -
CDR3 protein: CASIGGGGGVNTEAFF
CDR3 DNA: TGTGCCAGCATCGGGGGGGGCGGAGGGGTGAACACTGAAGCTTTCTTT

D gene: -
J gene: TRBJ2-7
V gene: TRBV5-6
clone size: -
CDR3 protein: CASSSSMLGLYF
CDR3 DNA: TGTGCCAGCAGCTCGTCTATGTTAGGCCTTTACTTC

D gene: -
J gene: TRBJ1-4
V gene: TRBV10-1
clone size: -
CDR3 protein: CASGRRGDRNEKLFF
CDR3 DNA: TGCGCCAGTGGCCGGCGGGGGGATAGGAATGAAAAACTGTTTTTT

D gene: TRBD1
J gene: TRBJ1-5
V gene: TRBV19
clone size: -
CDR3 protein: CASRVDRGYNQPQHF
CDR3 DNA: TGTGCCAGTAGGGTGGACAGGGGGTACAATCAGCCCCAGCATTTT

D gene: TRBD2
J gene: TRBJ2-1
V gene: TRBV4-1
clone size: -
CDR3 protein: CASSLTTSGGRNEQFF
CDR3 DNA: TGCGCCAGCAGCCTTACAACTAGCGGGGGTCGGAATGAGCAGTTCTTC

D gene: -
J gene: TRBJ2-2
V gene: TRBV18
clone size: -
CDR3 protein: CASSQLRGTGELFF
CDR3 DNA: TGTGCCAGCTCACAACTAAGGGGGACCGGGGAGCTGTTTTTT

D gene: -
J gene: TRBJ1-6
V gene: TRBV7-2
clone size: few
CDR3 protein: CASSLDQYNSPLHF
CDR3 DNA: TGTGCCAGCAGCTTAGACCAATATAATTCACCCCTCCACTTT

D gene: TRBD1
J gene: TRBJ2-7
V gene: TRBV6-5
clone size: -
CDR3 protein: CASSLGTDQRQYF
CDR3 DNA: TGTGCCAGCAGTTTGGGGACAGATCAACGGCAGTACTTC

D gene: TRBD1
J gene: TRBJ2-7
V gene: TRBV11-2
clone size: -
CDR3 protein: CASSLVGQGDNEQYF
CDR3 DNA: TGTGCCAGCAGCTTAGTAGGACAGGGAGATAACGAGCAGTACTTC

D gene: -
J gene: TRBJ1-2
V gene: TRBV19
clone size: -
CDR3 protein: CASSIQGYGYTF
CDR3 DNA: TGTGCCAGTAGTATCCAGGGTTATGGCTACACCTTC

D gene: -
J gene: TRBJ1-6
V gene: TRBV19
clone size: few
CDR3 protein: CASSASMGAGSYNSPLHF
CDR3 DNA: TGTGCCAGTAGTGCCTCGATGGGAGCAGGCTCCTATAATTCACCCCTCCACTTT

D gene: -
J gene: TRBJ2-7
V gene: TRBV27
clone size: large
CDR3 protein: CASSGWGDGYEQYF
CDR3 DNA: TGTGCCAGCAGTGGGTGGGGGGACGGCTACGAGCAGTACTTC

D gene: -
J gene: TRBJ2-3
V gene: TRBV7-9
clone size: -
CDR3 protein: CASSLGGPSTDTQYF
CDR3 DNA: TGTGCCAGCAGCTTAGGCGGACCTAGCACAGATACGCAGTATTTT

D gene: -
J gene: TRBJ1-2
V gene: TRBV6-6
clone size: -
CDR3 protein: CASRIGLLGGYTF
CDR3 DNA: TGTGCCAGCAGGATCGGACTTTTAGGGGGCTACACCTTC

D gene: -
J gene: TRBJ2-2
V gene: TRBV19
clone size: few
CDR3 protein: CASSPGLAVRELFF
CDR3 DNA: TGTGCCAGTAGTCCAGGACTCGCAGTCAGGGAGCTGTTTTTT

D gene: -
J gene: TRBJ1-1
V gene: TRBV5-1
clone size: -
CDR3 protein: CASRFPMNTEAFF
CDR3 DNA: TGCGCCAGCAGATTCCCCATGAACACTGAAGCTTTCTTT

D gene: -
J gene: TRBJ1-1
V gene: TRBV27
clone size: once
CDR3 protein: CASSLSPGAGTEAFF
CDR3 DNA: TGTGCCAGCAGTTTAAGCCCGGGGGCGGGGACTGAAGCTTTCTTT

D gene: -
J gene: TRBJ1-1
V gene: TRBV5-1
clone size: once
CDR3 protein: CASSLGGQRNTEAFF
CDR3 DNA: TGCGCCAGCAGCTTGGGAGGACAGCGAAACACTGAAGCTTTCTTT

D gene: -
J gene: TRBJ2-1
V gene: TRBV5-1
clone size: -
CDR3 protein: CASSLAPSDEQFF
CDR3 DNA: TGCGCCAGCAGCCTGGCCCCTAGCGATGAGCAGTTCTTC

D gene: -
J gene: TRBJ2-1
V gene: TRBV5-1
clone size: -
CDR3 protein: CASSLATFRKYNEQFF
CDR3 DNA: TGCGCCAGCAGCTTGGCTACGTTTCGGAAATACAATGAGCAGTTCTTC

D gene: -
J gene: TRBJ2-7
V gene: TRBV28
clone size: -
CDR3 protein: CASSRGGKGPEQYF
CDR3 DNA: TGTGCCAGCAGCCGTGGGGGAAAGGGACCCGAGCAGTACTTC

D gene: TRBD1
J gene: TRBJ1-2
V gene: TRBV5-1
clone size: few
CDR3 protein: CASRTGGNYGYTF
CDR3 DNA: TGCGCCAGCAGAACAGGGGGCAACTATGGCTACACCTTC

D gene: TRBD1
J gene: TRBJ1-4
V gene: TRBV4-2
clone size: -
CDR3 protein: CASSSKTGGDEKLFF
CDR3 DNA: TGTGCCAGCAGCTCTAAGACAGGGGGAGACGAAAAACTGTTTTTT

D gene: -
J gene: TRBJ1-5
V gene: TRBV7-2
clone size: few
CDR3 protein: CASSLVGQPQHF
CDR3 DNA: TGTGCCAGCAGCTTAGTGGGGCAGCCCCAGCATTTT

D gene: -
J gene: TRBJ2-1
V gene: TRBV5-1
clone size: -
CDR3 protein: CASSLVRNEQFF
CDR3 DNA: TGCGCCAGCAGCTTGGTTAGGAATGAGCAGTTCTTC

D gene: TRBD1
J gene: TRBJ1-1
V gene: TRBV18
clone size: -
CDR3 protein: CASSLAIDRDTEAFF
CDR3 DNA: TGTGCCAGCTCACTAGCAATAGACAGGGACACTGAAGCTTTCTTT

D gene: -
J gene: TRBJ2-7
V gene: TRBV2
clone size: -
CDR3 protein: CASSAGMTYEQYF
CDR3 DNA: TGTGCCAGCAGTGCCGGGATGACCTACGAGCAGTACTTC

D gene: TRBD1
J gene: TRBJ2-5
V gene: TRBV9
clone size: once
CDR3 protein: CASSRGGGESYQETQYF
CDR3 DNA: TGTGCCAGCAGCAGAGGGGGCGGCGAATCGTACCAAGAGACCCAGTACTTC

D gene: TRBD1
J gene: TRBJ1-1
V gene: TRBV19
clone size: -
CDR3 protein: CASRTTGGLTEAFF
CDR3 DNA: TGTGCCAGTAGAACGACAGGGGGACTCACTGAAGCTTTCTTT

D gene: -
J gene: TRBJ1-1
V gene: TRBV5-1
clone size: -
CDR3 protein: CASSLNSGNTEAFF
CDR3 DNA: TGCGCCAGCAGCTTAAACAGTGGGAACACTGAAGCTTTCTTT

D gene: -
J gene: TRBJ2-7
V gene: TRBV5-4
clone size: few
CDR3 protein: CASSAAGYYEQYF
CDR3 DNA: TGTGCCAGCAGCGCCGCGGGCTACTACGAGCAGTACTTC

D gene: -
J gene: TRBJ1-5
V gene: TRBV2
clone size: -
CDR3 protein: CASSDQTLSNQPQHF
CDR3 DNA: TGTGCCAGCAGTGATCAGACGCTTAGCAATCAGCCCCAGCATTTT

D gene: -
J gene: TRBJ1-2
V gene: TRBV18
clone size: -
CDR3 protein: CASSLYTGPLTGDGYTF
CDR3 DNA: TGTGCCAGCTCACTATATACGGGACCTCTAACCGGGGATGGCTACACCTTC

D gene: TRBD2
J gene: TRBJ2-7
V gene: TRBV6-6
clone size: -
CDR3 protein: CAGGEGFQYF
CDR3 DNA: TGTGCCGGGGGGGAAGGGTTCCAGTACTTC

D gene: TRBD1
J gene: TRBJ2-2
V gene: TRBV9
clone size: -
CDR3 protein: CASSPVTGDTGELFF
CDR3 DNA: TGTGCCAGCAGCCCAGTGACAGGGGACACCGGGGAGCTGTTTTTT

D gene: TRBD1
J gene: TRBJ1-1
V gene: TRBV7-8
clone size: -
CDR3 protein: CASSLVGRGLSTEAFF
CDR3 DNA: TGTGCCAGCAGCTTAGTGGGCAGGGGGCTTAGCACTGAAGCTTTCTTT

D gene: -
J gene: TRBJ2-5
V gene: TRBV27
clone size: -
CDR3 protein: CASSLKLGETQYF
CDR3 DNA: TGTGCCAGCAGTTTGAAGTTGGGAGAGACCCAGTACTTC

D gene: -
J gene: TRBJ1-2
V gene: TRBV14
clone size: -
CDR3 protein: CASSQAGHPGDYGYTF
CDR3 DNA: TGTGCCAGCAGCCAAGCGGGACACCCGGGGGACTATGGCTACACCTTC